The entry that follows covers one TCR beta chain sequence. The antigen this receptor binds is unknown. Base qualities are missing; no much larger clone stands one base away. The donors were roughly 38 Caucasian individuals from Russia, aged roughly 6 to 100 years, who were systemically healthy. About 9.1 milliliters of peripheral blood were collected from each donor into EDTA-treated Vacutainer tubes. PBMCs were isolated by Ficoll-Paque density-gradient centrifugation, with at least 6 million obtained per sample. Trizol reagent was used to extract total RNA from the PBMCs, yielding at least 6 micrograms per sample. Naive CD45RAhigh/CD27high T cell percentages were measured by flow cytometry on a PBMC aliquot from every donor. Libraries were made using 5' RACE. The instrument given in TCRdb is Illumina HiSeq 2500. The second PCR ran for roughly 7 to 12 cycles and used a J-beta primer mix along with a sample-barcoded 5' primer. A unique molecular identifier was introduced onto each TCR beta cDNA molecule by a template-switch 5' adaptor carrying 12 random nucleotides. At least 3 million CDR3-containing paired-end reads were obtained from each sample. The Mint cDNA synthesis kit, primed by a TRBC-specific oligonucleotide, was used to synthesize first-strand cDNA from all RNA. All cDNA was treated with uracil-DNA glycosylase and then went through a first 18-cycle PCR with the universal primers M1SS and BC2_uni_R. The original pipeline was this. For normalization, 1 million high-quality reads were randomly selected from each sample, with every read carrying a distinct molecular identifier. Instead of being binned into consensus sequences, reads with shared molecular identifiers were discarded. CDR3 identification, clonotype clustering and error correction used MiTCR with a Q25 quality threshold and the strictest error-elimination algorithm. A nonparametric unseen species model using Euler transformation provided a lower-bound estimate of total TCR beta diversity. TCRdb reanalyzed the raw reads on its own, using fastp at Q25 for trimming and MiXCR for clone calling, and kept in-frame beta chains. Duplicate CDR3 protein sequences are folded into a single record with the most common DNA and genes. TCRdb's processing, not the study's, gives the V and J calls here. This sample gives about 930,000 distinct CDR3 sequences in total; about 27% of them show up just once. Roughly a tenth of the sample rests with the top ten.

The data are from a study of blood T cells in healthy people across ages (dated by TCRdb to the mid-2010s). Looking at the study overall: In model experiments, roughly one uniquely barcoded TCR beta cDNA molecule per two T cells was captured by template switching. Using deep sequencing normalized with unique cDNA molecular identifiers, the study measured how TCR beta repertoire diversity changes with age. The donors were divided into four age groups: young (average roughly 15 years), middle-aged (around 41), aged (under 70) and long-lived (about 80). The study analyzed two additional independent replicas of 1 million unique cDNA reads from the same blood draw for two donors, one aged 18 to 29 and one aged 80 or older.

In the germline V gene, CDR1 corresponds to MDHEN and CDR2 to SYDVKM. Unmatched junction bases come to 4, with V trimmed by 4 bases and J by 1 base. The CDR3 contains 15 residues, cysteine and phenylalanine counted. The sequence is cut down to CDR3 DNA, 45 bases in frame from base 1. The paper as a whole reports these results and caveats: As age increased, observed TCR beta diversity per million T cells dropped in a roughly linear way, and a significant reduction was already evident by age around 41. Conclusive comparison of naive and antigen-experienced compartments was prevented by the profiling of bulk unsorted PBMCs. There was a strong correlation between observed TCR beta diversity and the percentage of naive T cells measured by flow cytometry. The long-lived group showed more naive CD4+ T cells, fewer expanded clones and increased TCR diversity than the aged group, suggesting age selection. Donor CMV infection status was unknown, potentially confounding age-related changes in expanded clonotypes. Estimates of total diversity based on one million sequenced T cells were regarded as lower bounds and as underestimates.

The sample also formed part of further work on T cells of mothers and their children. The second study also describes: The donors were nine systemically healthy Caucasian individuals, made up of three mothers and their six children. cDNA synthesis used all of the extracted RNA, with around 1.6 ug of RNA in each 15 ul reaction. In the second PCR, the M1S primer added sample barcodes and 2-4 random nucleotides. More than 8.5 million TCR beta CDR3 reads were obtained from each mother, and some 3 million reads were obtained from each child. TCR recombination output is similarly shaped by thymic selection in related and unrelated pairs, with a minor effect exerted by inherited differences. Related mother-child pairs always showed normalized repertoire overlap that was slightly higher than in unrelated mother-child pairs, though the difference was never significant. With a sensitivity of approximately 96 clones per million clonotypes, no persistent microchimeric T cell clones were detected. Deep NGS was used in the study to compare the TCR beta repertoires of mothers and children and to look for features that separate related mother-child pairs from unrelated individuals. On average, the children were roughly 11 +/- 4 years old, while the mothers were roughly 36 +/- 4 years old. After adapter ligation was performed with NEBNext reagents, the libraries were sequenced on an Illumina HiSeq 2000 with 100+100 nt paired-end reads. Mother and child libraries were prepared a month apart and sequenced in separate runs to prevent cross-contamination. For each donor, somewhere between about 500,000 and 2,000,000 distinct TCR beta clonotypes were identified. Naive TCR beta clonotypes were estimated from low-frequency clonotypes matched to each donor's FACS-determined naive share, without sorting.

The chain couples TRBV28 to TRBJ1-1; TRBD1 fits 9 bases in the junction. The TCR sequence derives from a woman aged 40 to 55 in good health. Sequencing was done on a sample of blood. The CDR3 protein sequence reads: CASSYRDRANTEAFF. The nucleotide sequence reads TGTGCCAGCAGTTATCGGGACAGGGCGAACACTGAAGCTTTCTTT. With all but the CDR3 taken from the reference TRBV28 and TRBJ1-1 genes, the full variable domain is: DVKVTQSSRYLVKRTGEKVFLECVQDMDHENMFWYRQDPGLGLRLIYFSYDVKMKEKGDIPEGYSVSREKKERFSLILESASTNQTSMYLCASSYRDRANTEAFFGQGTRLTVV.